This T cell receptor (beta chain) was identified in a study of control samples from healthy donors and cancer patients. The CDR3 is made up of 13 amino acids. The ends were cut back, 3 bases at V and 2 bases at J, with 11 bases in the middle. Germline V gene lookup returns CDR1 DFQATT and CDR2 SNEGSKA (reference sequence). TCRdb's copy holds only in-frame clones and misses some; the assay was immunoSEQ multiplex PCR. Found here are 130,000 to 150,000 clones, more than 90% of them singletons; the top ten hold 3% to 3.5%. The TCR was taken from a man aged 30-40 years in good health. The chain has TRBV20-1 and TRBJ2-7, with a possible D match to TRBD1 (5 bases). The sequenced sample was blood. CDR3 DNA sequence: TGCAGTGCTAGTGGACACGTAGCCTACGAGCAGTACTTC. This gives the protein CSASGHVAYEQYF.